Described below is a single T cell receptor (beta chain) sequence and its context. These data come from a study of CDR3 diversity in severe acne. The CDR3 sequence is 14 residues long. V lost 2 bases, J lost 5 bases, and 1 base stayed unmatched. MiXCR, applied by TCRdb to the PCR reads, yields one record per CDR3 protein. The data hold 90,000 or so distinct CDR3 sequences, with approximately 52% observed a single time. This receptor was taken from a male donor in good health, serving as a control. V gene TRBV12-3 or TRBV12-4 combines with J gene TRBJ2-3, with TRBD2 identical over 10 bases. Sequencing was carried out using blood. The CDR3 spells CASSLLAGGDTQYF. The CDR3 DNA follows: TGTGCCAGCAGTTTATTAGCGGGAGGAGATACGCAGTATTTT.